A selection of T cell receptor beta chains follows, all from one sample in a study of CD8+ T cells in alopecia areata. TCRdb's table, derived via immunoSEQ multiplex PCR, lists solely in-frame clones and lacks some. The sample gives approximately 140,000 clones, around 47% of which show up once; about 6.8% is in the top ten. The specimen was CD4+ T cells sorted from blood. These TCRs come from a human donor with alopecia areata. CDR3s include the opening cysteine and the closing phenylalanine or tryptophan. Clone size is stated in some rows and not others, as once, few, many or a class when expanded.

V	size	J	length	CDR3
TRBV9	NA	TRBJ2-4	14	CASSVGTDGDIQYF
TRBV7-3	once	TRBJ2-5	13	CASSRGVDETQYF
TRBV27	few	TRBJ2-3	14	CASSSTRLTDTQYF
TRBV11-2	NA	TRBJ2-2	11	CASRENGELFF
TRBV7-9	few	TRBJ2-2	12	CASRQPTGELFF
TRBV29-1	few	TRBJ2-5	13	CSVGQGARETQYF
TRBV7-9	NA	TRBJ1-1	14	CASTPQGMNTEAFF
TRBV29-1	NA	TRBJ2-1	14	CSVPIGGRAPEQFF
TRBV25-1	NA	TRBJ2-5	11	CATRGQETQYF
TRBV28	few	TRBJ2-3	13	CASSVSGLGTQYF
TRBV23-1	few	TRBJ2-3	18	CAQLGGRAPLGTTDTQYF
TRBV6-5	once	TRBJ2-7	15	CASSYSWQDTYAQYF
TRBV4-1	NA	TRBJ2-1	18	CASSQEVLTSGAGAEQFF
TRBV5-1	NA	TRBJ2-3	15	CASSTRTGGWDTQYF
TRBV9	few	TRBJ2-1	16	CASSPRDRRSYNEQFF
TRBV30	NA	TRBJ2-7	14	CAWSQGMKAYEQYF
TRBV9	NA	TRBJ2-2	17	CASSARDGTRGGGELFF
TRBV28	few	TRBJ2-7	14	CASSPTKDTSEQYF
TRBV9	once	TRBJ1-2	14	CASSAEQGNYGYTF
TRBV7-3	NA	TRBJ2-3	16	CASSSGTGYSTDTQYF
TRBV28	NA	TRBJ2-7	12	CATRGLSYEQYF
TRBV6-5	NA	TRBJ2-2	16	CASSYSVGVNTGELFF
TRBV18	NA	TRBJ1-1	14	CASSPLGRNTEAFF
TRBV29-1	NA	TRBJ2-7	12	CSGGQGVYEQYF
TRBV5-1	NA	TRBJ2-7	12	CASTSDGGEQYF
TRBV20-1	NA	TRBJ2-2	11	CSVRDTGELFF
TRBV29-1	few	TRBJ1-2	12	CSVESGGGGYTF
TRBV6-6	few	TRBJ2-7	13	CASRQPADRQQYF
TRBV29-1	few	TRBJ1-5	13	CSAGQGWDQPQHF
TRBV7-9	NA	TRBJ2-1	14	CASSLDLASNEQFF
TRBV7-9	NA	TRBJ2-7	13	CASSSSISYEQYF
TRBV28	NA	TRBJ1-5	15	CASSSPPALNQPQHF
TRBV30	once	TRBJ2-1	16	CAWSVRLSGGWNEQFF
TRBV5-6	NA	TRBJ2-1	11	CASNRRAEQFF
TRBV18	few	TRBJ2-1	13	CASSPPGGNEQFF
TRBV7-9	once	TRBJ2-5	15	CASSLALAGKETQYF
TRBV2	NA	TRBJ2-2	13	CASRWLAPGELFF
TRBV30	NA	TRBJ2-1	11	CASGLANEQFF
TRBV5-1	once	TRBJ2-1	16	CASSPLRGGSINEQFF
TRBV28	NA	TRBJ2-5	13	CASSFRLQETQYF
TRBV5-1	NA	TRBJ2-1	15	CASSLEGTGPGEQFF
TRBV5-1	NA	TRBJ2-7	15	CASSSGTEKSYEQYF
TRBV2	NA	TRBJ2-5	14	CASSRGLTQETQYF
TRBV7-8	NA	TRBJ1-2	15	CASSLAAAGAQGYTF
TRBV7-8	NA	TRBJ2-7	15	CASSLEARSSYEQYF
TRBV2	few	TRBJ2-1	14	CASKRGVAGGEQFF
TRBV29-1	few	TRBJ2-1	12	CSVASSYNEQFF
TRBV29-1	few	TRBJ2-2	14	CSVRRGQLTGELFF
TRBV7-8	NA	TRBJ2-3	16	CASSPRRTGGSDTQYF
TRBV5-1	NA	TRBJ2-1	17	CASSLGPGLAGYNEQFF
TRBV5-1	NA	TRBJ2-1	14	CASSPGQAYNEQFF
TRBV29-1	NA	TRBJ1-2	11	CSVETRGGYTF
TRBV28	NA	TRBJ2-7	15	CASSLPVGFHYEQYF
TRBV29-1	NA	TRBJ2-1	15	CSVEDPTGRDNEQFF
TRBV11-2	NA	TRBJ2-2	13	CASHFLRGGELFF